This TCR beta chain is from a study of cytomegalovirus exposure and HLA in healthy donors. Overall study findings and caveats: Trimming of TCR beta V- and J-genes showed a link, identified in a later analysis, to a missense DCLRE1C variant. Exclusion applied to some V segments, including TRBV6-2 and TRBV6-3, as they were indistinguishable.

The length of the CDR3 is 16 residues. Trimming stripped 0 bases from V and 1 base from J, with 13 bases between. The germline V gene encodes CDR1 SGDLS and CDR2 YYNGEE. The PCR was carried out with 60 Vbeta primers and 13 Jbeta primers. The data were produced by immunoSEQ multiplex PCR, yet TCRdb's version contains in-frame clones alone and is incomplete. The sample holds about 58,000 clones. Concerning this clone: What it binds is not known.

The sample comprised PBMCs. The chain employs TRBV9 and TRBJ1-1; no firm D call. The sequence was obtained from a woman aged 18-29 years in good health and CMV-seronegative. The CDR3 nucleotides read TGTGCCAGCAGCGTAGAGCTTCTCGGGAGGAACACTGAAGCTTTCTTT. Encoded protein: CASSVELLGRNTEAFF.